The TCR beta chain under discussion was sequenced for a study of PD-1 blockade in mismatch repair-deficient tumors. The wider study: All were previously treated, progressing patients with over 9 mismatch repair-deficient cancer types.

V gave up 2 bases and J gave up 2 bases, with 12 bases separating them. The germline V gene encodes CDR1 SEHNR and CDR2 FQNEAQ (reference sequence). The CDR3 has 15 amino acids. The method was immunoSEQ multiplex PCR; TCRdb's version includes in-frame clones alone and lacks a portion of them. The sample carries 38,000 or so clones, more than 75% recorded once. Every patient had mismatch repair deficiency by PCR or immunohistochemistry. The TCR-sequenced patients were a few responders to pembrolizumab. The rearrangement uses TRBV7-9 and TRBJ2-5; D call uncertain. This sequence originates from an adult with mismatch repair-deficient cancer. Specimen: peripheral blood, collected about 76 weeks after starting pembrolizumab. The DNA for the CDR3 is TGTGCCAGCAGCTTAAGTCGGCAGGCACAAGAGACCCAGTACTTC. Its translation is CASSLSRQAQETQYF.